This T cell receptor (beta chain) was captured by sequencing in a study of blood T cell repertoires in COVID-19. Germline V gene lookup returns CDR1 SQVTM and CDR2 ANQGSEA. This CDR3 contains 14 residues. V was pared by 3 bases and J by 3 bases, with 7 bases of the junction left unmatched. Authors' methods: For nucleated cells, counts were estimated from reference gene primer amplification. The data were produced by immunoSEQ multiplex PCR, yet TCRdb's version contains in-frame clones alone and is incomplete. The DNA gave D and trimming, while V, J and clone size come from that table. The sample contains approximately 100,000 clones, 85% to 90% of which appear only once.

The chain combines TRBV29-1 with TRBJ1-1; 7 nucleotides match TRBD1. Sequencing input: peripheral blood. The TCR comes from a woman older than 75 with active COVID-19. The CDR3 protein is CSVEAQGKHTEAFF. In DNA form, the CDR3 reads TGCAGCGTTGAGGCACAGGGGAAACACACTGAAGCTTTCTTT.